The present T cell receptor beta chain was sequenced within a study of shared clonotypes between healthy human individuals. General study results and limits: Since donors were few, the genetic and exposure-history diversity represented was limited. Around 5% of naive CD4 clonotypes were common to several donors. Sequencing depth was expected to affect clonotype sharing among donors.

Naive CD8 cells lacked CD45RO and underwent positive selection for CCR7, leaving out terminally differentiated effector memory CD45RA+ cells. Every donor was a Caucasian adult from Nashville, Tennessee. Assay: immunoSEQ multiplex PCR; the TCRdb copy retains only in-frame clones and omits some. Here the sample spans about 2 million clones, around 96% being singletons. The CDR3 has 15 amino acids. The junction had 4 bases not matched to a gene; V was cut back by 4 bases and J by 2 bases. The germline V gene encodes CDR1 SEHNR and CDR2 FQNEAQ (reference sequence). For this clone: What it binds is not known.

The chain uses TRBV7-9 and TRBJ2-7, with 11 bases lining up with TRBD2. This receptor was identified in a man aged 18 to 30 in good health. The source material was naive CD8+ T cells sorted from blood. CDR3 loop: CASSSPSGGTYEQYF. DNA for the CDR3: TGTGCCAGCAGCTCTCCTAGCGGGGGGACCTACGAGCAGTACTTC.